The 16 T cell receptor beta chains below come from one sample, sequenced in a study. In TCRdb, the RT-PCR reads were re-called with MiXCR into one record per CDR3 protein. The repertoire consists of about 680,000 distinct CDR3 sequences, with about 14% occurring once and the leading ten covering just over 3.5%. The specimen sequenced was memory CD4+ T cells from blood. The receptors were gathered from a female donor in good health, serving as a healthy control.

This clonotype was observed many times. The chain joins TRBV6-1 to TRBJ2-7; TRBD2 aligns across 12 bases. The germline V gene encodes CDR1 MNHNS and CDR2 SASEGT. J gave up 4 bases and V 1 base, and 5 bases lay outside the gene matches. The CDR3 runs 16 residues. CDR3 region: CASSEGDGTSGYEQYF. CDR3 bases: TGTGCCAGCAGTGAAGGGGACGGGACTAGCGGGTACGAGCAGTACTTC.

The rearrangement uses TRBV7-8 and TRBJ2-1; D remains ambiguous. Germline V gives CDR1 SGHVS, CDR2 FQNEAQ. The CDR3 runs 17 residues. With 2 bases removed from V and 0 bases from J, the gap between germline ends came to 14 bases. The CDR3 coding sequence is TGTGCCAGCAGCTTAAAGTGGGCGGTCCTCTCCTACAATGAGCAGTTCTTC. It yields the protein CASSLKWAVLSYNEQFF.

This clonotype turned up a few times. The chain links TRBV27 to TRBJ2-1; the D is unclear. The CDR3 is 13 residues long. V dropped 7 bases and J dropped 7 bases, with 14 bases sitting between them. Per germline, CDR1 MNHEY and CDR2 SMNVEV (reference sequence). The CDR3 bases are TGTGCCAGCAAGGCGGAAATTTTAAATGAGCAGTTCTTC. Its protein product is CASKAEILNEQFF.

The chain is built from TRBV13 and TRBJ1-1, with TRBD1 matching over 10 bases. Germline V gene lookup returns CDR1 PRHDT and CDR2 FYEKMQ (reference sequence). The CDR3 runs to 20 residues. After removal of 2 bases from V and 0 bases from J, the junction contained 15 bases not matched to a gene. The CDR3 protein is CASSLLNYRDRGDMNTEAFF. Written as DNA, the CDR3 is TGTGCCAGCAGCTTACTCAACTACCGGGACAGGGGTGACATGAACACTGAAGCTTTCTTT.

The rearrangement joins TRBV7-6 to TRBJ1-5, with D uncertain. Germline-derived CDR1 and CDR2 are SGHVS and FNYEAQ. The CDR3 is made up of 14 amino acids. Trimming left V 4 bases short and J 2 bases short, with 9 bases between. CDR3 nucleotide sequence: TGTGCCAGCAGCTATGCGGCAGGCAATCAGCCCCAGCATTTT. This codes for CASSYAAGNQPQHF.

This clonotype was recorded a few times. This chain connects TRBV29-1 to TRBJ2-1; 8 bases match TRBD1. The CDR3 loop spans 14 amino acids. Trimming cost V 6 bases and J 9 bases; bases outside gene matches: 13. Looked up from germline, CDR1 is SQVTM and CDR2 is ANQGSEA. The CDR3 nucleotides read TGCAGCGTAGCCCGACAGGGGTCGGGAACTGAGCAGTTCTTC. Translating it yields CSVARQGSGTEQFF.

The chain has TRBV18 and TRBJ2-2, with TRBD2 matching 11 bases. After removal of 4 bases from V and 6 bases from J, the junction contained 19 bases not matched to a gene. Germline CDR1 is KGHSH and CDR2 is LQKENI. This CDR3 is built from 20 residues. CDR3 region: CASSLLRTSGRAGAAGELFF. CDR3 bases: TGTGCCAGCTCACTTCTCCGCACTAGCGGGAGAGCCGGGGCCGCCGGGGAGCTGTTTTTT.

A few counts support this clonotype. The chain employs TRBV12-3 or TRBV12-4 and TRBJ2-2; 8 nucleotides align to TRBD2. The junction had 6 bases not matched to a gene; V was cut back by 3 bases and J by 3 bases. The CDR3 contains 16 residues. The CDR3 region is CASSLRGAGDTGELFF. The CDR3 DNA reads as TGTGCCAGCAGTTTGCGGGGGGCGGGGGACACCGGGGAGCTGTTTTTT.

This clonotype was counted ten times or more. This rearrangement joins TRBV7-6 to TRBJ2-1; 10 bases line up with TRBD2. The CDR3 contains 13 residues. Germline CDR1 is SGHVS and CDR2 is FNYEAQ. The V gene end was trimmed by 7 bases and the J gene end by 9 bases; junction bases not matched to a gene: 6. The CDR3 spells CASTSGRAGEQFF. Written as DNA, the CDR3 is TGTGCCAGCACAAGCGGGAGGGCCGGTGAGCAGTTCTTC.

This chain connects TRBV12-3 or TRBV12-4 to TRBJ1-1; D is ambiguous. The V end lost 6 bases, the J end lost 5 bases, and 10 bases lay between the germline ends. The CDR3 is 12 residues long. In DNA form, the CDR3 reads TGTGCCAGCAGAGAACAGCGGACTGAAGCTTTCTTT. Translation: CASREQRTEAFF.

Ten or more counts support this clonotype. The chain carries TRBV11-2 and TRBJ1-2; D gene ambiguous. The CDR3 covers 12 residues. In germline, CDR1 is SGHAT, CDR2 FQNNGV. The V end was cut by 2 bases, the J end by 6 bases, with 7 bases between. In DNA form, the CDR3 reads TGTGCCAGCAGCTTAATGGGAGATGGCTACACCTTC. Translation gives CASSLMGDGYTF.

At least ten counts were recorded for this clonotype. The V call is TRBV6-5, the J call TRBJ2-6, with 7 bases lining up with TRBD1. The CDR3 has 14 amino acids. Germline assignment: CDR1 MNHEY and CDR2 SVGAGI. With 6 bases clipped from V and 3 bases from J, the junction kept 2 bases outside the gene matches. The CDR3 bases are TGTGCCAGCAGACGGACAGGTGGGGCCAACGTCCTGACTTTC. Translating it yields CASRRTGGANVLTF.

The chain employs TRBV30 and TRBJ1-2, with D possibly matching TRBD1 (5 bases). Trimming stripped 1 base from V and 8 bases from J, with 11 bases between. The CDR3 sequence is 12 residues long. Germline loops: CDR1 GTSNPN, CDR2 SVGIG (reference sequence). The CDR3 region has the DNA TGTGCCTGGAGTGGGCAGGGCGGGGGCTACACCTTC. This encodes CAWSGQGGGYTF.

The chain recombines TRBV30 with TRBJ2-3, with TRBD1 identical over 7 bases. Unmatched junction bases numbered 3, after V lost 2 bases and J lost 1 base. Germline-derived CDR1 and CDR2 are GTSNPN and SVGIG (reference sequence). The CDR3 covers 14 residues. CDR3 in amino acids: CAWSSGQGTDTQYF. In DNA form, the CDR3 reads TGTGCCTGGAGTTCCGGACAGGGCACAGATACGCAGTATTTT.

The CDR3 bases are TGTGCCAGCAGCTTAAACCCCGTTTCGGGGTATCAGCCCCAGCATTTT. It is translated as CASSLNPVSGYQPQHF. The chain links TRBV7-2 to TRBJ1-5; D remains unclear. Germline V lookup: CDR1 SGHTA, CDR2 FQGNSA. The CDR3 loop spans 16 amino acids. Trimming stripped 2 bases from V and 5 bases from J, with 16 bases between.

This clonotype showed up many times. The CDR3 bases are TGCGCCAGCAGCCAATCCCCGGGGCTTGACTATGGCTACACCTTC. Translated, it gives CASSQSPGLDYGYTF. The J gene is TRBJ1-2, the V gene TRBV4-3, with TRBD1 as a possible D gene (5 bases). CDR1 is LGHNA and CDR2 is YSLEER in the germline V gene. V shed 2 bases and J shed 3 bases, with 13 bases lying between them. The CDR3 covers 15 residues.